A selection of T cell receptor beta chains follows, all from one sample in a study of metastatic and nonmetastatic thyroid tumors. MiXCR reprocessed the PCR reads for TCRdb. The sample carries 5,000 or so clones, 30% to 40% recorded once. Input material: adjacent normal tissue. The receptors were gathered from a male donor with papillary thyroid cancer or a benign thyroid nodule (not recorded which). Some clones in this sample may be carry-over from other donors' samples. Each CDR3 is given with its conserved first and last residue. Fields, in order: J gene, D gene, clone size, V gene, CDR3 protein, CDR3 DNA. The D gene is left open where the match is weak. The size field is filled for only some rows; it gives once, few, many or a size class.

J gene: TRBJ1-6
D gene: .
clone size: large
V gene: TRBV30
CDR3 protein: CAWTGSYNSPLHF
CDR3 DNA: TGTGCCTGGACGGGCTCCTATAATTCACCCCTCCACTTT

J gene: TRBJ2-1
D gene: .
clone size: large
V gene: TRBV28
CDR3 protein: CASSLMIWVRQTYNEQFF
CDR3 DNA: TGTGCCAGCAGTTTAATGATCTGGGTGAGACAGACCTACAATGAGCAGTTCTTC

J gene: TRBJ2-1
D gene: TRBD2
clone size: .
V gene: TRBV14
CDR3 protein: CASSQVGGSAYNEQFF
CDR3 DNA: TGTGCCAGCAGCCAAGTCGGGGGGAGCGCCTACAATGAGCAGTTCTTC

J gene: TRBJ2-7
D gene: TRBD1
clone size: .
V gene: TRBV5-1
CDR3 protein: CASSSGQGTGWYEQYF
CDR3 DNA: TGCGCCAGCAGCAGCGGACAGGGTACGGGGTGGTACGAGCAGTACTTC

J gene: TRBJ1-1
D gene: .
clone size: .
V gene: TRBV5-1
CDR3 protein: CASSLQDTEAFF
CDR3 DNA: TGCGCCAGCAGCTTGCAGGACACTGAAGCTTTCTTT

J gene: TRBJ2-2
D gene: TRBD2
clone size: .
V gene: TRBV12-3/TRBV12-4
CDR3 protein: CASKLAGGGTGELFF
CDR3 DNA: TGTGCCAGCAAGTTAGCGGGGGGCGGCACCGGGGAGCTGTTTTTT

J gene: TRBJ2-2
D gene: TRBD1
clone size: medium-sized
V gene: TRBV4-1
CDR3 protein: CASSRQGAATGELFF
CDR3 DNA: TGCGCCAGCAGCAGACAGGGGGCGGCGACCGGGGAGCTGTTTTTT

J gene: TRBJ1-2
D gene: .
clone size: large
V gene: TRBV7-8
CDR3 protein: CASSLKYRRDNYGYTF
CDR3 DNA: TGTGCCAGCAGCTTAAAATACCGTCGGGACAACTATGGCTACACCTTC

J gene: TRBJ2-5
D gene: TRBD1
clone size: .
V gene: TRBV24-1
CDR3 protein: CATSDLGQDQETQYF
CDR3 DNA: TGTGCCACCAGTGATTTGGGACAGGACCAAGAGACCCAGTACTTC

J gene: TRBJ1-1
D gene: .
clone size: .
V gene: TRBV5-1
CDR3 protein: CASNIGNTEAFF
CDR3 DNA: TGCGCCAGCAACATCGGGAACACTGAAGCTTTCTTT

J gene: TRBJ1-6
D gene: .
clone size: .
V gene: TRBV20-1
CDR3 protein: CSALSGKASPLHF
CDR3 DNA: TGCAGTGCCCTTTCAGGGAAAGCGTCACCCCTCCACTTT

J gene: TRBJ2-4
D gene: TRBD1
clone size: .
V gene: TRBV20-1
CDR3 protein: CSASTGNPKNIQYF
CDR3 DNA: TGCAGTGCTTCGACAGGGAATCCCAAAAACATTCAGTACTTC

J gene: TRBJ1-5
D gene: .
clone size: few
V gene: TRBV6-2/TRBV6-3
CDR3 protein: CASSYTDPQPQHF
CDR3 DNA: TGTGCCAGCAGTTATACGGATCCTCAGCCCCAGCATTTT

J gene: TRBJ2-3
D gene: .
clone size: large
V gene: TRBV7-2
CDR3 protein: CASSVYMMTDTQYF
CDR3 DNA: TGTGCCAGCAGCGTCTATATGATGACAGATACGCAGTATTTT

J gene: TRBJ2-7
D gene: .
clone size: .
V gene: TRBV20-1
CDR3 protein: CSAARFYEQYF
CDR3 DNA: TGCAGTGCCGCACGATTCTACGAGCAGTACTTC

J gene: TRBJ2-2
D gene: .
clone size: large
V gene: TRBV6-1
CDR3 protein: CASKRDDSTNTGELFF
CDR3 DNA: TGTGCCAGCAAGAGGGACGACAGCACGAACACCGGGGAGCTGTTTTTT

J gene: TRBJ1-6
D gene: TRBD1
clone size: many
V gene: TRBV30
CDR3 protein: CAWSVPGTGGNSPLHF
CDR3 DNA: TGTGCCTGGAGTGTACCGGGAACAGGGGGTAATTCACCCCTCCACTTT

J gene: TRBJ2-7
D gene: .
clone size: medium-sized
V gene: TRBV20-1
CDR3 protein: CSARISGFSYEQYF
CDR3 DNA: TGCAGTGCTAGAATCTCAGGATTCTCCTACGAGCAGTACTTC

J gene: TRBJ1-2
D gene: .
clone size: few
V gene: TRBV28
CDR3 protein: CASSYSGRTNYGYTF
CDR3 DNA: TGTGCCAGCAGTTACTCGGGCAGGACAAACTATGGCTACACCTTC